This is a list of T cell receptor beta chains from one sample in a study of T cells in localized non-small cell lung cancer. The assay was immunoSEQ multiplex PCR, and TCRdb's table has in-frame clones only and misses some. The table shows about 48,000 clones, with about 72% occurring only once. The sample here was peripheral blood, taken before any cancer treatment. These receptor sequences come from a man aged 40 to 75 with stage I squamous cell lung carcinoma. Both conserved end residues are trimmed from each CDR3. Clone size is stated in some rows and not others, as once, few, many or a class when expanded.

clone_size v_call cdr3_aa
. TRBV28 ASSFGHREEY
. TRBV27 ASSQAINQPQH
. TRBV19 ASADRVFGEQY
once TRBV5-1 ASSGDGDSGANVLT
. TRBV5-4 ASHRGRSTDTQY
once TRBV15 ATSRDQGGIYGYT
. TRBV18 ASSPFGPDEQF
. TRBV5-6 ASNNLGRGEAF
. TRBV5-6 ASSPLGTHSEQF
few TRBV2 ASSEGPRAYEQY
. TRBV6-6 ASSLKGANTEAF
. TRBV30 AWSSPPEKLF
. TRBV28 ASSPVGSGNTIY
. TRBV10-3 ALKGGQGDEQY
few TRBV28 ASSSRAGTEAF
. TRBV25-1 ASSGQMGTGELF
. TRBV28 ASSLAGGTDTQY
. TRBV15 ATSRDYNEQF
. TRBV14 ASSQDPRSGGSYNSPLH
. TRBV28 ASSRGGYDYGYT
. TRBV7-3 ASSPTSSGANVLT
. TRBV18 ASSPGRSQETQY
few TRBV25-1 ASRDRGTDTQY
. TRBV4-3 ASSQERFRYEQY
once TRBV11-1 ASSPYRDRVQEQY
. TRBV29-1 SVRRGGLGLGEQY
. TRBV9 ASSVGGGMNTEAF
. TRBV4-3 ASSQEMTGRSYNEQF
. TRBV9 ASSPHPLDEQF
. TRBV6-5 ASTISIDQPQH
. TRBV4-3 ASSLIAGPYNEQF
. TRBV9 ASSDSPGQDSGANVLT
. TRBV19 ASGPSSGYAGELF
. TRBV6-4 ASSATGNSYEQY
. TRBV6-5 ASGLRGNHNEQF
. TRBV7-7 ASSSQGATGELF
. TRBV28 ASSLGGLQETQY
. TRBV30 AWSYYEGTQY